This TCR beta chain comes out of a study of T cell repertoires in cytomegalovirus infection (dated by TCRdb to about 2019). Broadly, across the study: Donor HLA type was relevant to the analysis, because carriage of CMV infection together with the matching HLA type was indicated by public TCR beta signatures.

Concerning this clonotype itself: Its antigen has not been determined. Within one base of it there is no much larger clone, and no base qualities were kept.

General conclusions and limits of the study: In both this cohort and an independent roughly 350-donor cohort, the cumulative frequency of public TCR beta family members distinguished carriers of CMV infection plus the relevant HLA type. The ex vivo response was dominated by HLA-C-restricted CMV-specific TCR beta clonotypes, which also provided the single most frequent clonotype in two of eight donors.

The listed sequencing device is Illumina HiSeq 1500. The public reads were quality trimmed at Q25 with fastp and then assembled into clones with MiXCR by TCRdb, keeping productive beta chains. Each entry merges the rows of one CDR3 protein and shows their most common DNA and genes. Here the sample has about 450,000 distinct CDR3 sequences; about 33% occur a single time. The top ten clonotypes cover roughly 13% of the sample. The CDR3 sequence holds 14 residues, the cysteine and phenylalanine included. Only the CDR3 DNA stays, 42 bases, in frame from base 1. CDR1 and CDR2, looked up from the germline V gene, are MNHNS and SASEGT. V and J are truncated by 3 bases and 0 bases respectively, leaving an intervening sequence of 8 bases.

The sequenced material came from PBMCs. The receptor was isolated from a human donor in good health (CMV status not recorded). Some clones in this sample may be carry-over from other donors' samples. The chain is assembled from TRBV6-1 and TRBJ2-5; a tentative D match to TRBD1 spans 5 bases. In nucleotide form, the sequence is TGTGCCAGCAGTGACCCAGGGAACCAAGAGACCCAGTACTTC. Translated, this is CASSDPGNQETQYF.